This record concerns one T cell receptor beta chain sequence. Its cognate antigen is unknown. The sample originates from a study of cytomegalovirus exposure and HLA in healthy donors. The study, taken as a whole, reports: A prior analysis recorded that most TCR beta V segments were productive about 87% or about 30% of the time. As a later analysis showed, a missense DCLRE1C variant was linked to trimming of TCR beta V- and J-genes. Approximately 160 TCR beta chains were listed as cytomegalovirus-associated.

Amplification used 60 Vbeta primers and 13 Jbeta primers. Data came from immunoSEQ multiplex PCR; TCRdb stores just in-frame clones and leaves some out. Of around 170,000 clones in the sample, about 80% are singletons; the top ten hold under 0.6%. This CDR3 region has 14 residues. CDR1 KGHSH and CDR2 LQKENI come from the germline V gene. After removal of 4 bases from V and 7 bases from J, the junction contained 9 bases not matched to a gene. J is TRBJ1-2 and V is TRBV18, with 7 bases lining up with TRBD1. Sequencing was done on a sample of PBMCs. The sequence derives from a woman aged 50 to 65 in good health and CMV-seronegative. The CDR3 protein is CASSLQGMDSGYTF. The CDR3 bases are TGTGCCAGCTCACTACAGGGGATGGACAGTGGCTACACCTTC.